The 26 T cell receptor beta chains below come from one sample, sequenced in a study of regulatory T cells in long-lasting Graves disease. The sample's time point: persistent/refractory GD, antithyroid drugs over 5 years with positive TRAb. With RNA extracted from PBMCs as input, the TCR library was made. According to the study, TCR beta libraries were built with iRepertoire HTBI primers and CDR3-region Arm-PCR. One entry per CDR3 protein, called by TCRdb with MiXCR from the multiplex PCR reads. Of approximately 350,000 distinct CDR3 sequences listed, approximately 25% are singletons. The material sequenced was peripheral blood mononuclear cells (PBMCs), taken when the disease was refractory, from a patient treated with antithyroid drugs. The receptors were gathered from a woman in her forties with Graves disease.

This clonotype was picked up one time. V usage is TRBV9 and J usage is TRBJ1-2; TRBD1 might be the D (6 bases). Trimming removed 2 bases from V and 6 bases from J, with 14 bases in between. Germline V gene sequence: CDR1 SGDLS, CDR2 YYNGEE. The CDR3 covers 14 residues. CDR3 region: CASSVVPTGHGYTF. The CDR3 DNA sequence: TGTGCCAGCAGCGTTGTACCAACAGGGCATGGCTACACCTTC.

Regarding this clonotype: Sequence at one end of the junction differs from germline and may be a read error. The chain employs TRBV2 and TRBJ2-7; 11 bases agree with TRBD2. CDR1 and CDR2 from the germline V gene are SNHLY and FYNNEI. The CDR3 has 18 residues. CDR3 protein: CASSEFLAGGESGYEQYF. The CDR3 nucleotides are TGTGCCAGTAGTGAGTTCCTAGCGGGAGGAGAAAGTGGGTACGAGCAGTACTTC. Looking up the rest from reference TRBV2 and TRBJ2-7 gives the full variable domain: EPEVTQTPSHQVTQMGQEVILRCVPISNHLYFYWYRQILGQKVEFLVSFYNNEISEKSEIFDDQFSVERPDGSNFTLKIRSTKLEDSAMYFCASSEFLAGGESGYEQYFGPGTRLTVT.

This clonotype was seen repeatedly, ten times or more. Here the CDR3 DNA reads TGTGCCAGCAGTTTACTTATGGCCTCTACGCGGGGAGCTTTCTTT. Residues: CASSLLMASTRGAFF. This rearrangement joins TRBV6-5 to TRBJ1-1; D gene ambiguous. Germline CDR1 is MNHEY and CDR2 is SVGAGI. The CDR3 is 15 amino acids. Trimming stripped 4 bases from V and 10 bases from J, with 22 bases between.

This clonotype has a count of ten or more. The V gene is TRBV10-3, the J gene TRBJ2-7; tentatively, D is TRBD2 (6 bases). The V and J ends lost 2 bases and 0 bases respectively, with 14 bases between them. Germline lookup yields CDR1 ENHRY and CDR2 SYGVKD. The CDR3 covers 16 residues. The CDR3 loop is CAISEGFGGDSYEQYF. In DNA, the CDR3 is TGTGCCATCAGTGAGGGCTTTGGCGGGGACTCCTACGAGCAGTACTTC.

This clonotype was seen at least ten times. This chain connects TRBV11-2 to TRBJ2-7; 7 nucleotides agree with TRBD1. The germline V gene has CDR1 SGHAT and CDR2 FQNNGV. CDR3 size: 16 residues. Losses at the gene ends were 3 bases for V and 0 bases for J; bases not matched to a gene: 8. The CDR3 region has the DNA TGTGCCAGCAGCTTTTGGCGGACAGGCCACTCCTACGAGCAGTACTTC. It is translated as CASSFWRTGHSYEQYF.

This clonotype was detected many times. The chain uses TRBV7-9 and TRBJ2-7; D gene ambiguous. V lost 2 bases and J lost 1, with 9 bases in between. This CDR3 is built from 14 residues. CDR1 is SEHNR, CDR2 FQNEAQ, per germline (reference sequence). The CDR3 sequence: CASSLSAPSYEQYF. CDR3 in DNA: TGTGCCAGCAGCTTATCCGCACCATCCTACGAGCAGTACTTC.

In its sample, this clonotype was seen many times. The V gene is TRBV11-2, the J gene TRBJ1-2; possible D gene TRBD1, 6 bases. The CDR3 consists of 12 residues. CDR1 SGHAT and CDR2 FQNNGV come from the germline V gene. The germline V and J ends were trimmed by 5 bases and 7 bases, with 11 bases remaining between them. The CDR3 nucleotides are TGTGCCAGCAGCCTACAGGGACTTGGCTACACCTTC. This encodes CASSLQGLGYTF.

To note about this clonotype: This may come from a read error, since a much larger clone is one base off. This chain links TRBV19 with TRBJ2-7, with a tentative D call TRBD1 (6 bases). The CDR3 loop spans 20 amino acids. The germline V and J ends were trimmed by 0 bases and 3 bases, with 27 bases remaining between them. Germline CDR1 LNHDA, CDR2 SQIVND (reference sequence). CDR3 in amino acids: CASSIDGTPRPGPAGYEQYF. The CDR3 DNA sequence: TGTGCCAGTAGTATAGATGGGACACCAAGACCGGGACCAGCTGGCTACGAGCAGTACTTC.

V and J are TRBV3-1 and TRBJ2-7, with 7 bases identical to TRBD2. Trimming cost V 1 base and J 2 bases; bases outside gene matches: 5. The CDR3 has 15 residues. Germline V CDR1 and CDR2: LGHDT, YNNKEL (reference sequence). In DNA, the CDR3 is TGTGCCAGCAGCCAAGCCCCGGGGGGTACCTACGAGCAGTACTTC. It encodes CASSQAPGGTYEQYF.

The J gene is TRBJ1-1, the V gene TRBV19, with D hard to call. V dropped 0 bases and J dropped 5 bases, with 13 bases sitting between them. The germline CDR1 and CDR2 sequences are LNHDA and SQIVND (reference sequence). The CDR3 extends over 15 amino acids. The CDR3 sequence: CASSIDSEGRTEAFF. DNA for the CDR3: TGTGCCAGTAGTATAGATTCAGAGGGTCGGACTGAAGCTTTCTTT.

The J gene is TRBJ1-1, the V gene TRBV5-4, with TRBD1 matching over 9 bases. The V segment lost 7 bases and the J segment 1 base; nucleotides outside the gene matches: 8. This CDR3 region has 15 residues. Germline CDR1 and CDR2: SGHNT and YYREEE (reference sequence). The CDR3 reads CASRGTGTWNTEAFF. CDR3 DNA: TGTGCCAGCCGGGGGACAGGGACATGGAACACTGAAGCTTTCTTT.

Many counts were recorded for this clonotype. The chain employs TRBV19 and TRBJ1-1; D unresolved. V lost 3 bases to trimming and J lost 0 bases, with 11 bases between them. Germline V lookup: CDR1 LNHDA, CDR2 SQIVND (reference sequence). The CDR3 runs 15 residues. CDR3 residues: CASSMRDNMNTEAFF. CDR3 DNA: TGTGCCAGTAGTATGCGAGACAACATGAACACTGAAGCTTTCTTT.

This clonotype has just a few counts. V and J are TRBV11-2 and TRBJ1-2; no reliable D call. The CDR3 sequence is 14 residues long. Deletions cut 1 base from V and 6 bases from J, with 12 bases between. Germline V gene lookup returns CDR1 SGHAT and CDR2 FQNNGV. CDR3 coding DNA: TGTGCCAGCAGCTTAGGCTCCATCGGGGATGGCTACACCTTC. Residues: CASSLGSIGDGYTF. The whole variable domain, remainder taken from reference TRBV11-2 and TRBJ1-2, is EAGVAQSPRYKIIEKRQSVAFWCNPISGHATLYWYQQILGQGPKLLIQFQNNGVVDDSQLPKDRFSAERLKGVDSTLKIQPAKLEDSAVYLCASSLGSIGDGYTFGSGTRLTVV.

On this clonotype itself: Compared with germline, one end of the junction differs, possibly owing to a read error. This sequence joins TRBV6-4 and TRBJ2-7; 9 bases map to TRBD2. Germline-derived CDR1 and CDR2 are MRHNA and SNTAGT. The CDR3 covers 14 residues. Written as DNA, the CDR3 is TGTGCCAGCAGTTACTCGCGGGAGGGCTACGAGCAGTACTTC. Its protein is CASSYSREGYEQYF.

This clonotype was counted many times. V usage is TRBV6-1 and J usage is TRBJ2-2, with D tentatively TRBD2 (7 bases). Between the trimmed V and J ends, which lost 5 bases and 0 bases, there was a span of 25 bases. Germline V lookup: CDR1 MNHNS, CDR2 SASEGT. This CDR3 region has 20 residues. Here the CDR3 DNA reads TGTGCCAGCAGTAATGGCCGGGGGGCCACGAAACGGACGAACACCGGGGAGCTGTTTTTT. This gives the protein CASSNGRGATKRTNTGELFF.

Here the CDR3 reads CASLGGKGTGELFF. The CDR3 DNA sequence: TGTGCCAGCCTTGGTGGGAAGGGCACCGGGGAGCTGTTTTTT. The chain carries TRBV12-3 or TRBV12-4 and TRBJ2-2; no clear D. The CDR3 has 14 amino acids. The V end lost 8 bases, the J end lost 4 bases, and 14 bases lay between the germline ends.

The gene calls are TRBV2 and TRBJ1-3; 7 bases match TRBD1. The V segment lost 0 bases and the J segment 3 bases; nucleotides outside the gene matches: 8. The CDR3 length is 17 residues. CDR1 SNHLY and CDR2 FYNNEI come from the germline V gene. The CDR3 reads CASSEAAYRGGGNTIYF. CDR3 DNA: TGTGCCAGCAGTGAAGCGGCCTACAGGGGTGGTGGAAACACCATATATTTT.

To note about this clonotype: One junction end does not reproduce the germline sequence, and a read error may be involved. This chain uses TRBV19 with TRBJ2-5; D perhaps matches TRBD1 (6 bases). The CDR3 has 17 amino acids. Per the germline V gene, CDR1 is LNHDA and CDR2 is SQIVND (reference sequence). The CDR3 region has the DNA TGTACCAGTAGCCGACTCAGGGGTCGCTCCTTCCAAGAGACCCAGTACTTC. It yields the protein CTSSRLRGRSFQETQYF.

This clonotype was counted at least ten times. The rearrangement links TRBV20-1 to TRBJ1-4; 10 bases agree with TRBD1. CDR1 and CDR2 from the germline V gene are DFQATT and SNEGSKA (reference sequence). This CDR3 comprises 13 residues. V shed 6 bases, J shed 7 bases, and the junction held 5 bases outside the gene matches. The CDR3 DNA follows: TGCAGTGCCCCCGGACAGGGGGTTGAAAAACTGTTTTTT. It codes for CSAPGQGVEKLFF.

A few counts support this clonotype. The chain joins TRBV3-1 to TRBJ2-2; D not resolved. The germline V gene encodes CDR1 LGHDT and CDR2 YNNKEL (reference sequence). The CDR3 is 11 amino acids. With 1 base removed from V and 9 bases from J, the gap between germline ends came to 3 bases. CDR3 sequence (DNA): TGTGCCAGCAGCCAAGGCCGGGAGCTGTTTTTT. Protein: CASSQGRELFF.

V usage is TRBV7-2 and J usage is TRBJ2-2; 11 nucleotides agree with TRBD1. Germline CDR1 SGHTA, CDR2 FQGNSA. CDR3 size: 16 residues. The junction had 4 bases not matched to a gene; V was cut back by 4 bases and J by 3 bases. In DNA, the CDR3 is TGTGCCAGCAGCTGGACAGGGGGCCGGGACACCGGGGAGCTGTTTTTT. The encoded protein is CASSWTGGRDTGELFF. Together with reference TRBV7-2 and TRBJ2-2, the CDR3 gives the full variable domain: GAGVSQSPSNKVTEKGKDVELRCDPISGHTALYWYRQSLGQGLEFLIYFQGNSAPDKSGLPSDRFSAERTGGSVSTLTIQRTQQEDSAVYLCASSWTGGRDTGELFFGEGSRLTVL.

This clonotype was found many times. J is TRBJ2-7 and V is TRBV20-1; D remains ambiguous. This CDR3 comprises 11 residues. V was shortened by 6 bases and J by 6 bases, with 12 bases between the two germline ends. CDR1 and CDR2 (germline): DFQATT, SNEGSKA (reference sequence). The CDR3 reads CSAQSGVEQYF. CDR3 coding DNA: TGCAGTGCACAATCGGGCGTCGAGCAGTACTTC.

The rearrangement uses TRBV28 and TRBJ2-3; 8 nucleotides line up with TRBD2. Trimming at V came to 7 bases and at J to 8 bases, leaving 14 bases not matched to a gene. The length of the CDR3 is 15 residues. Germline loops: CDR1 MDHEN, CDR2 SYDVKM. For the CDR3, the DNA is TGTGCCAGCACCCTATTAGAGACTAGCGCTGGTACGCAGTATTTT. Translated: CASTLLETSAGTQYF.

The genes are TRBV12-3 or TRBV12-4 and TRBJ2-1; tentatively, D is TRBD2 (7 bases). This CDR3 spans 16 amino acids. The germline V and J ends were trimmed by 6 bases and 8 bases, with 23 bases remaining between them. The CDR3 spells CASSYRDYLRMDEQFF. CDR3 DNA: TGTGCCAGCAGCTACAGGGACTACCTACGTATGGATGAGCAGTTCTTC.

This clonotype came up many times. The rearrangement uses TRBV28 and TRBJ1-6, with D tentatively TRBD1 (5 bases). This CDR3 comprises 13 residues. The ends were cut back, 6 bases at V and 7 bases at J, with 10 bases in the middle. Germline V gene sequence: CDR1 MDHEN, CDR2 SYDVKM. CDR3 in amino acids: CASRQQENSPLHF. CDR3 nucleotides: TGTGCCAGCAGACAACAGGAGAATTCACCCCTCCACTTT.

This sequence joins TRBV28 and TRBJ2-7; 11 bases are shared with TRBD2. V was clipped by 5 bases and J by 4 bases; unmatched bases: 19. The germline V gene has CDR1 MDHEN and CDR2 SYDVKM. This CDR3 comprises 19 residues. The CDR3 here is CASSPLTSGSRDRNYEQYF. CDR3 nucleotides: TGTGCCAGCAGTCCCTTAACTAGCGGGAGTCGGGACAGGAATTACGAGCAGTACTTC.